This T cell receptor (beta chain) appears in the sequencing data of a study of blood T cell repertoires in COVID-19. The wider study: Italy, Spain and the United States were the sources of the convalescent and acute COVID-19 samples. Nucleic acid was either cDNA or gDNA, and it came from T cells, B-cell-depleted T cells, or PBMCs.

The germline V gene encodes CDR1 MDHEN and CDR2 SYDVKM. Trimming cost V 6 bases and J 3 bases, with 14 bases left between them. This CDR3 comprises 15 residues. Enrollment of patients from Seattle took place during active infection, with longitudinal follow-up. Per the original methods: Reference gene primer amplification gave nucleated cell count estimates. Some clones are missing from TCRdb's copy, which holds only in-frame ones; the method was immunoSEQ multiplex PCR. V and J calls and clone size are as listed in that table; D and trimming were resolved from the DNA. The table lists some 370,000 clones, around 87% of them singletons, with more than 9% in the top ten.

The sequence was obtained from a woman in her twenties or thirties with COVID-19, enrolled during active disease. This chain links TRBV28 with TRBJ2-2; D unresolved. The sequencing sample was made of peripheral blood. The CDR3 here is CASSPGQVDTGELFF. In DNA, the CDR3 is TGTGCCAGCAGCCCTGGGCAGGTCGACACCGGGGAGCTGTTTTTT.